This T cell receptor (beta chain) was identified in a study of identical twins. Regarding the study as a whole: Researchers reported weaker excess twin sharing in beta out-of-frame sequences. Conclusions leaned on cross-sectional statistical analysis and did not track the same donors over time.

Template switching introduced a universal primer site, and the cDNA bore unique molecular identifiers. TCRdb re-derived calls from the 5' RACE reads in MiXCR, one entry per CDR3 protein. The sample yields 700,000 or so distinct CDR3 sequences, under 9% seen once. The germline V gene encodes CDR1 LNHDA and CDR2 SQIVND (reference sequence). V was pared by 4 bases and J by 5 bases, with 11 bases of the junction left unmatched. The length of the CDR3 is 16 residues. Comment on this clonotype: Its antigen is undetermined.

The sample was also linked to a second study, of yellow fever vaccine responses in identical twins. According to that study: As reported, the vaccine T cell response of twins seemed partly convergent and partly personalized.

The sequence was collected from a woman aged 18-35 years in good health. The gene calls are TRBV19 and TRBJ2-7, with 10 bases lining up with TRBD1. The material sequenced was PBMCs. CDR3 residues: CASSTPGQGPVHEQYF. Written as DNA, the CDR3 is TGTGCCAGTAGTACCCCGGGACAGGGGCCAGTTCACGAGCAGTACTTC.